This T cell receptor (beta chain) was recovered during a study of cytomegalovirus exposure and HLA in healthy donors (dated by TCRdb to 2016 to 2017). Study-wide context: An earlier analysis of about 560 of the donors reported 276 Gb of sequence data and around 110 million unique TCR beta sequences obtained from about 180 million T cells. The study aimed to test whether signatures of past pathogen exposure could be identified by cataloging public T cell receptors. The number of typed donors differed by locus: about 620-640 for A, B, C, DRB1 and DQB1; roughly 510 for DQA1; around 580 for DPA1; and around 490 for DPB1. Rather than drawing on any new phenotypic data, the later analysis identified candidate immune exposures from TCR beta sequences and the way those sequences occurred across donors. To predict cytomegalovirus infection status, the study combined high-throughput TCR immunosequencing, statistical association of individual TCRs with disease status, and machine learning. To study patterns of TCR occurrence, a later analysis re-analyzed previously published TCR beta repertoires from 700 or so donors and added high-resolution HLA genotyping. Of the 398 genotyped donors, approximately 83% fell in the genetic ancestry cluster associated with self-reported Caucasian donors. HLA typing included class I and class II loci at four-digit resolution. Every repertoire in the discovery cohort had been generated on one and the same sequencing platform. Alongside the repertoire data, information on donor age, sex, ethnicity and CMV serostatus was compiled. Besides the first cohort of some 670 subjects, a separate validation cohort made up of some 110 different subjects was used. Among 300 to 500 genotyped donors of the cohort, an average of approximately 220,000 unique TCR beta nucleotide sequences was sequenced per donor, of which about 19% were non-productive. Using immunosequencing, the study profiled T cell repertoires from around 680 subjects and related those repertoires to cytomegalovirus serostatus. An early release covering roughly 640 HLA-typed donors comprised about 320 gigabases of sequencing data and approximately 80 million unique TCR sequences. An earlier analysis of some 500 of the donors applied high-throughput TCR beta sequencing to assess whether each TCR beta V gene segment acted as functional or pseudogenic. A later genetic analysis took genome-wide SNP genotypes for about 65% of the 666 donors and used that subset as a discovery cohort. A few DR-DQ haplotypes were treated as single units for association and clustering because of strong linkage in the cohort. Overall study results and their limits: A later analysis associated 17,000 or so TCR beta sequences with specific HLA alleles at a false discovery rate of 0.05. A total of roughly 160 TCR beta chains were listed by the study as associated with cytomegalovirus. Assigning TCR associations to individual alleles was difficult when HLA alleles, especially DR and DQ, strongly co-occurred. A further reported finding was that TCR beta sequences accurately predicted the HLA-A and HLA-B alleles for most subjects in the first cohort. V-gene and J-gene trimming of TCR beta chains was associated with a missense DCLRE1C variant in a later genetic analysis, and the association was replicated in an independent cohort. Over 15 rarely observed V segments, including chromosome 9 orphons, were excluded from the earlier analysis of a few hundred of the donors because counts were too low. Presence/absence analyses assumed roughly uniform sequencing depth across donors, an assumption that may not hold. The classifier was reported to diagnose cytomegalovirus status with high specificity and sensitivity in both the original cohort and the validation cohort. Only TCR beta chains were sequenced in this cohort, and the absence of alpha or paired-chain data limited detectable features. In a later analysis, HLA-associated TCR beta chains were found to be more clonally expanded and to have lower generation probabilities than equally common non-associated chains. In an earlier analysis of fewer than 750 of the donors, most TCR beta V segments were observed in productive rearrangements about 87% or about 30% of the time, broadly matching IMGT annotations. In vitro tests confirmed that a few of the cytomegalovirus-associated TCR beta chains recognize cytomegalovirus antigens. A later genetic analysis reported fewer N-insertions in productive TCRs among donors in an Asian-associated ancestry cluster than the approximately 700-donor mean. A cluster of highly shared sequence variants was judged likely to be a technical artifact of the sequencing pipeline. The authors suggested that the approach could potentially be extended to other disease states and immunological phenotypes. Across donors, most TCR sequences were observed very rarely, whereas some public TCRs were present in many individuals. Correlated functional status among segregating V segments might reflect linkage disequilibrium, but an unknown experimental factor could not be ruled out. In a later analysis, the rate of TCR association differed among HLA loci, with DRB1 alleles having the most associated TCRs and HLA-C alleles having the fewest. Because some donors lacked HLA typing at each locus, the association tests relied only on the typed subset. The 87-base-pair reads could not distinguish some IMGT-functional V segments, including TRBV6-2 and TRBV6-3, so those segments were excluded. According to a later analysis, most CMV-associated TCR beta chains appeared to be HLA-restricted, and the HLA associations seemed to be driven largely by CMV exposure. In a later analysis, several top co-occurrence clusters were reported to appear linked to parvovirus B19, influenza, CMV and Epstein-Barr virus. The only immune exposure information available for the cohort was CMV serostatus.

The cohort consisted of 600 to 750 healthy bone marrow donors. At the time of sampling, every cohort member was nominally healthy, though immune exposures that went unrecorded were likely present. The donor was CMV seropositive and belonged to the group of 250 to 300 seropositive cohort members. A peripheral blood sample was provided by each donor, and peripheral blood mononuclear cells were used for TCR beta sequencing. Genomic DNA extraction from the blood cell samples was performed with the Qiagen DNeasy Blood Extraction Kit. As to this clone: Its specific antigen is unknown. Base qualities were left out, and no much larger clone turns up one base away.

Libraries were constructed by the immunoSEQ multiplex PCR assay. A mixture of 60 forward primers for TCR Vbeta segments and 13 reverse primers for TCR Jbeta segments was used in the multiplex PCR. A multiplex PCR assay on genomic DNA amplified the CDR3 region of rearranged TCR beta genes. On the Illumina HiSeq System, the amplified TCR beta libraries were sequenced as 87-base-pair reads. The study's own analysis went as follows. A later analysis tallied tens of millions of unique TCR beta chains across the 700 or so repertoires, and around 10 million of those chains were shared by two or more donors. Raw reads were error-corrected and collapsed into unique sequences with a nearest-neighbor algorithm that merged closely related sequences to remove PCR and sequencing errors. To assign V, D and J gene segments, CDR3 sequences were aligned to IMGT reference sequences. Each retained sequence needed at least a six-nucleotide match to both a V gene segment and a J gene segment. A rearrangement counted as productive if the CDR3 had no stop codons and remained in frame with V and J, and every other rearrangement counted as non-productive. CDR3 was defined by IMGT convention, running from the second conserved V-encoded cysteine to the conserved J-encoded phenylalanine. The earlier analysis of 500 to 650 of the donors excluded any sequence lacking an unambiguous match to a single V gene segment. An earlier analysis of a few hundred of the donors called V segments functional above 56.7% productive rearrangements and segregating when the between-donor standard deviation exceeded 5%. A statistical classification framework was developed to diagnose cytomegalovirus status using the catalog of TCR beta chain sequences. A later analysis assigned V and J genes by comparing TCR nucleotide sequences with IMGT/GENE-DB human TR gene sequences. Using the TCRdist pipeline, a later analysis assigned CDR3 sequences along with most-parsimonious VDJ recombination scenarios. A later analysis defined each TCR beta chain by its CDR3 amino acid sequence plus V-gene family, and excluded reads lacking a unique V-gene family. A later analysis removed 592 highly shared, low-generation-probability nucleotide sequences to deal with suspected cross-contamination and a sequencing artifact. A later analysis calculated a clonal expansion index for each public chain from normalized within-repertoire ranks of inferred template counts. In a later analysis, generation probabilities were computed with a VDJ recombination model fitted to out-of-frame rearrangements, and the resulting probabilities were checked against IGoR. In a later analysis, TCR-TCR, TCR-HLA and TCR-CMV co-occurrence was scored with hypergeometric tests, and a repertoire-size bias correction was applied to TCR pairs. False discovery rates were estimated in a later analysis by permuting HLA or CMV assignments 20 times. In a later analysis, co-occurring TCRs were grouped using DBSCAN, and TCRdist sequence similarity was added for clustering within HLA-allele-positive subsets. Repertoires with fewer than 30,000 or more than 120,000 public chains were left out of co-occurrence clustering, as were about five repertoires with anomalous nucleotide sharing. TCRdb mirrors the immuneACCESS table, restricted to in-frame sequences. Some clones are absent from its copies; in checked studies, under half trace to an unresolved V gene, and the reason for the others is unknown. That table gives V, J and clone size, and the DNA gave D and trimming. The sample table shows about 120,000 clones, and roughly 80% are seen once. The biggest ten clones account for under 5% of the sample.

Trimming accounts for 8 bases at V and 4 bases at J, while the number of junction bases matched to no gene is 7. CDR3 length: 14 amino acids, cysteine to phenylalanine. Of all the DNA, just the CDR3 is kept, 42 bases in frame from base 1. The germline V gene specifies ENHRY as CDR1 and SYGVKD as CDR2. The chain links TRBV10-3 with TRBJ2-1, with 8 central nucleotides matching TRBD2. The sample comprised PBMCs. This TCR was recovered from a man between 18 and 35 years old in good health and CMV-seropositive. This receptor carries the CDR3 CAIRRSGRYNEQFF. The nucleotides are TGTGCCATCCGAAGGAGCGGGAGATACAATGAGCAGTTCTTC.